One sample yielded the 23 T cell receptor beta chains listed below, sequenced in a study of shared clonotypes between healthy human individuals. Assay: immunoSEQ multiplex PCR; the TCRdb copy retains only in-frame clones and omits some. The data contain fewer than 1 million clones, 96% of them singletons. Terminally differentiated effector memory CD45RA+ cells were left out of the naive CD8 fraction, which was CD45RO-negative and positively selected for CCR7. The sequenced sample was naive CD8+ T cells sorted from blood. The origin of the receptors is a young man in good health.

Here the CDR3 DNA reads TGTGCCAGTAGTGGGGGGTTGGGCCTCGAGCAGTACTTC. Protein sequence: CASSGGLGLEQYF. This chain connects TRBV19 to TRBJ2-7, with D possibly being TRBD2 (6 bases). The CDR3 contains 13 residues. With 5 bases removed from V and 6 bases from J, the gap between germline ends came to 14 bases. The germline CDR1 and CDR2 sequences are LNHDA and SQIVND (reference sequence).

The rearrangement links TRBV7-6 to TRBJ2-1; D may be TRBD2 (6 bases). The CDR3 runs 19 residues. Trimming left V 1 base short and J 3 bases short, with 22 bases between. Germline assignment: CDR1 SGHVS and CDR2 FNYEAQ. The CDR3 protein is CASSLGVVILADGYNEQFF. The CDR3 region has the DNA TGTGCCAGCAGCTTAGGGGTAGTTATCTTAGCGGACGGCTACAATGAGCAGTTCTTC.

For this clone: This specimen includes other DNA sequences encoding the same CDR3. The chain employs TRBV28 and TRBJ1-2; D not resolved. With 2 bases removed from V and 3 bases from J, the gap between germline ends came to 1 base. Looked up from germline, CDR1 is MDHEN and CDR2 is SYDVKM. The CDR3 runs to 11 residues. As DNA, the CDR3 is TGTGCCAGCAGTTTACACTATGGCTACACCTTC. This translates into CASSLHYGYTF.

The chain recombines TRBV10-2 with TRBJ2-1; the D gene could be TRBD1 or TRBD2 (6 bases each). V was pared by 6 bases and J by 0 bases, with 12 bases between. The length of the CDR3 is 15 residues. Germline CDR1 reads WSHSY; CDR2 reads SAAADI. The CDR3 nucleotides read TGCGCCAGCAGGAGGAGGGGGAGCTCCTACAATGAGCAGTTCTTC. The encoded protein is CASRRRGSSYNEQFF.

The CDR3 reads CASSSYTGELFF. CDR3 in DNA: TGTGCCAGCAGTTCTTACACCGGGGAGCTGTTTTTT. The chain carries TRBV28 and TRBJ2-2; no reliable D call. Looked up from germline, CDR1 is MDHEN and CDR2 is SYDVKM. Trimming pared 4 bases from V and 3 bases from J, leaving 3 bases between. This CDR3 has 12 residues.

The rearrangement joins TRBV14 to TRBJ2-1, with TRBD2 identical over 7 bases. The CDR3 is 17 residues long. V shed 4 bases and J 2 bases; nucleotides not matched to a gene: 11. From germline, CDR1 is SGHDN and CDR2 FVKESK. Here the CDR3 reads CASSPSRGSVAYNEQFF. DNA for the CDR3: TGTGCCAGCAGCCCTTCTCGCGGGAGCGTTGCCTACAATGAGCAGTTCTTC. Complete variable domain (other parts from reference TRBV14 and TRBJ2-1): EAGVTQFPSHSVIEKGQTVTLRCDPISGHDNLYWYRRVMGKEIKFLLHFVKESKQDESGMPNNRFLAERTGGTYSTLKVQPAELEDSGVYFCASSPSRGSVAYNEQFFGPGTRLTVL.

The V call is TRBV9, the J call TRBJ2-6; the D gene is possibly TRBD1 (6 bases). The CDR3 totals 15 residues. CDR1 is SGDLS and CDR2 is YYNGEE in the germline V gene. V was cut by 0 bases and J by 2 bases, with 6 bases left in between. The CDR3 region has the DNA TGTGCCAGCAGCGTAGACAGGGCTGGGGCCAACGTCCTGACTTTC. Translation: CASSVDRAGANVLTF.

This chain links TRBV29-1 with TRBJ2-2, with D hard to call. Trimming removed 4 bases at V and 2 bases at J, with 8 bases between. The CDR3 extends over 13 amino acids. CDR1 and CDR2 from the germline V gene are SQVTM and ANQGSEA. In nucleotides, the CDR3 is TGCAGCGTTGTGCCGATTAACACCGGGGAGCTGTTTTTT. Translating gives CSVVPINTGELFF.

This chain links TRBV2 with TRBJ2-1; D not resolved. V dropped 7 bases and J dropped 5 bases, with 6 bases sitting between them. CDR1 and CDR2 (germline): SNHLY, FYNNEI. This CDR3 region has 11 residues. The CDR3 spells CASIKNNEQFF. DNA for the CDR3: TGTGCCAGCATCAAGAACAATGAGCAGTTCTTC.

The chain employs TRBV9 and TRBJ1-2; possible D gene TRBD1, 5 bases. Germline CDR1 and CDR2: SGDLS and YYNGEE. The CDR3 totals 15 residues. V was trimmed by 5 bases and J by 0 bases, leaving 14 bases between them. Here the CDR3 DNA reads TGTGCCAGCAGGGGTGGGACCGAGCCTAACTATGGCTACACCTTC. This encodes CASRGGTEPNYGYTF.

The chain carries TRBV28 and TRBJ2-7; 10 bases are shared with TRBD2. Looked up from germline, CDR1 is MDHEN and CDR2 is SYDVKM. Trimming at V came to 5 bases and at J to 0 bases, leaving 4 bases not matched to a gene. This CDR3 contains 15 residues. The DNA of the CDR3 is TGTGCCAGCAGTCCCCTAGCGGGAGTCTCCTACGAGCAGTACTTC. Residues: CASSPLAGVSYEQYF. Full variable domain (rest looked up from reference TRBV28 and TRBJ2-7): DVKVTQSSRYLVKRTGEKVFLECVQDMDHENMFWYRQDPGLGLRLIYFSYDVKMKEKGDIPEGYSVSREKKERFSLILESASTNQTSMYLCASSPLAGVSYEQYFGPGTRLTVT.

A remark on this clone: The same CDR3 can be traced to other DNA sequences in this sample. The chain is built from TRBV28 and TRBJ2-7; TRBD2 is a possible D gene (7 bases). CDR1 and CDR2 from the germline V gene are MDHEN and SYDVKM. The V end lost 8 bases, the J end lost 4 bases, and 15 bases lay between the germline ends. This CDR3 comprises 13 residues. This CDR3 is CASSLAGAYEQYF. The CDR3, as DNA: TGTGCCAGCTCCTTGGCGGGGGCTTACGAGCAGTACTTC.

This sequence joins TRBV5-1 and TRBJ1-5; 9 positions agree with TRBD1. CDR3 length: 14 amino acids. Germline trimming cut 4 bases from V and 5 bases from J; bases unmatched to any gene: 4. Germline V gene data show CDR1 as SGHRS and CDR2 as YFSETQ. In DNA form, the CDR3 reads TGCGCCAGCAGCCTTACAGGGGGCGATCAGCCCCAGCATTTT. This codes for CASSLTGGDQPQHF.

This clone was recorded only once. The gene calls are TRBV6-1 and TRBJ2-1; 9 positions agree with TRBD2. Trimming took 3 bases from V and 3 from J; bases not matched to a gene: 0. Germline V gene sequence: CDR1 MNHNS, CDR2 SASEGT. The CDR3 has 14 amino acids. CDR3 protein: CASSDSGGYNEQFF. The CDR3 DNA sequence: TGTGCCAGCAGTGATAGCGGGGGCTACAATGAGCAGTTCTTC.

The chain couples TRBV27 to TRBJ1-1, with TRBD1 matching 9 bases. The CDR3 has 14 amino acids. CDR1 is MNHEY and CDR2 is SMNVEV in the germline V gene (reference sequence). The V gene end was trimmed by 6 bases and the J gene end by 5 bases; junction bases not matched to a gene: 7. The CDR3 bases are TGTGCCAGCAGGGAAACAGGGGGCTGGACTGAAGCTTTCTTT. It specifies CASRETGGWTEAFF.

On this clone: Other nucleotide sequences in the sample specify the same CDR3. The chain employs TRBV7-9 and TRBJ2-5; no clear D gene. The CDR3 consists of 13 residues. V dropped 1 base and J dropped 5 bases, with 8 bases sitting between them. Germline V gives CDR1 SEHNR, CDR2 FQNEAQ (reference sequence). The DNA of the CDR3 is TGTGCCAGCAGCTTAGGGGCCGAGGAGACCCAGTACTTC. This translates into CASSLGAEETQYF.

This chain joins TRBV5-6 and TRBJ2-7; no clear D. V dropped 4 bases and J dropped 3 bases, with 14 bases sitting between them. Germline CDR1 is SGHDT and CDR2 is YYEEEE. The CDR3 sequence is 14 residues long. This chain's CDR3 is CASSPEGLRYEQYF. CDR3 bases: TGTGCCAGCAGCCCCGAAGGGCTACGCTACGAGCAGTACTTC.

This sequence joins TRBV7-9 and TRBJ2-3; no clear D. This CDR3 is 15 amino acids long. V was cut by 1 base and J by 2 bases, with 10 bases left in between. Germline CDR1 is SEHNR and CDR2 is FQNEAQ (reference sequence). Here the CDR3 DNA reads TGTGCCAGCAGCTTAGTGCAGGCTAACACAGATACGCAGTATTTT. Its translation: CASSLVQANTDTQYF.

The rearrangement links TRBV7-9 to TRBJ2-4; D ambiguous. The germline gives CDR1 SEHNR, CDR2 FQNEAQ (reference sequence). This CDR3 comprises 13 residues. Trimming cost V 5 bases and J 3 bases, with 8 bases left between them. CDR3 protein: CASSPPVKNIQYF. In DNA, the CDR3 is TGTGCCAGCAGCCCCCCCGTCAAAAACATTCAGTACTTC.

The chain links TRBV14 to TRBJ1-5; D perhaps matches TRBD1 (5 bases). The CDR3 runs to 16 residues. CDR1 is SGHDN and CDR2 is FVKESK in the germline V gene. The V end lost 6 bases, the J end lost 0 bases, and 15 bases lay between the germline ends. The CDR3 spells CASRRGTRYSNQPQHF. The CDR3 coding sequence is TGTGCCAGCAGGAGGGGAACCCGTTATAGCAATCAGCCCCAGCATTTT.

V gene TRBV29-1 combines with J gene TRBJ2-1; 7 bases fit TRBD1. Germline V gene data show CDR1 as SQVTM and CDR2 as ANQGSEA. This CDR3 spans 16 amino acids. Germline trimming cut 0 bases from V and 0 bases from J; bases unmatched to any gene: 5. The CDR3 here is CSVEDLRDSSYNEQFF. The CDR3 coding sequence is TGCAGCGTTGAAGATCTCAGGGACAGCTCCTACAATGAGCAGTTCTTC.

V is TRBV7-9 and J is TRBJ2-5; D gene unclear. The V end was cut by 7 bases, the J end by 2 bases, with 14 bases between. The CDR3 has 14 amino acids. Germline V gene sequence: CDR1 SEHNR, CDR2 FQNEAQ (reference sequence). Here the CDR3 DNA reads TGTGCCAGCACGTCAGTGGGCCTACAAGAGACCCAGTACTTC. Translating it yields CASTSVGLQETQYF.

Comments on this clone: One end of the junction does not line up with germline, which may come from a read error. In DNA, the CDR3 is TGCGCCAGCAGCTGGGAACCCAATGAGCCCCAGCATTTT. Translated: CASSWEPNEPQHF. This chain uses TRBV5-1 with TRBJ1-5, with D unclear. This CDR3 has 13 amino acids. CDR1 is SGHRS and CDR2 is YFSETQ in the germline V gene.